This section outlines one T cell receptor beta chain sequence together with its context. Flow cytometry had shown expanded CD8+CD57+ cells in the patients chosen for sequencing. The sample is drawn from a study of CD8+CD57+ T cells in acquired aplastic anemia. Trimming cost V 0 bases and J 6 bases, with 15 bases left between them. From germline, CDR1 is SGDLS and CDR2 YYNGEE. The CDR3 spans 15 residues. Using genomic DNA as the template, TCR beta VDJ and CDR3 profiling was carried out. MiXCR, applied by TCRdb to the reads, yields one record per CDR3 protein. The data hold just over 450,000 distinct CDR3 sequences, with approximately 32% observed a single time.

This clonotype was sampled from a human donor with aplastic anemia. The source material was sorted CD4+, CD8+, or CD8+CD57+ T cells (not recorded which) from PBMCs. The rearrangement links TRBV9 to TRBJ1-2; a weak D match, TRBD1 (6 bases). CDR3 DNA: TGTGCCAGCAGCGTAGACGGTGAGGGGGAAGATGGCTACACCTTC. Encoded protein: CASSVDGEGEDGYTF.